The clone carrying this T cell receptor (beta chain) was recorded once. Its antigen remains unidentified. Only in-frame clones appear in the TCRdb table, and some are missing; sequencing was by immunoSEQ multiplex PCR. Of roughly 760,000 clones listed, around 74% are singletons. V shed 6 bases, J shed 5 bases, and the junction held 12 bases outside the gene matches. Germline assignment: CDR1 MNHNS and CDR2 SASEGT. This CDR3 contains 15 residues. This specimen comes from a study of shared clonotypes between healthy human individuals. Study results and limitations: Estimated richness was generally greater in naive than memory subsets. Deeper or shallower sequencing was expected to change how clonotypes are shared among donors.

All donors qualified as healthy HIV-negative adults and had experienced no recent acute infections or vaccinations. This receptor was obtained from a young woman in good health. The sequenced sample was memory CD4+ T cells sorted from blood. Noted subset: CD45RA-negative fraction. The J gene is TRBJ2-5, the V gene TRBV6-1; 7 nucleotides line up with TRBD1. The CDR3 DNA is TGTGCCAGCAGCTCTCCTGAGACAGGGAAGGAGACCCAGTACTTC. Translating gives CASSSPETGKETQYF.